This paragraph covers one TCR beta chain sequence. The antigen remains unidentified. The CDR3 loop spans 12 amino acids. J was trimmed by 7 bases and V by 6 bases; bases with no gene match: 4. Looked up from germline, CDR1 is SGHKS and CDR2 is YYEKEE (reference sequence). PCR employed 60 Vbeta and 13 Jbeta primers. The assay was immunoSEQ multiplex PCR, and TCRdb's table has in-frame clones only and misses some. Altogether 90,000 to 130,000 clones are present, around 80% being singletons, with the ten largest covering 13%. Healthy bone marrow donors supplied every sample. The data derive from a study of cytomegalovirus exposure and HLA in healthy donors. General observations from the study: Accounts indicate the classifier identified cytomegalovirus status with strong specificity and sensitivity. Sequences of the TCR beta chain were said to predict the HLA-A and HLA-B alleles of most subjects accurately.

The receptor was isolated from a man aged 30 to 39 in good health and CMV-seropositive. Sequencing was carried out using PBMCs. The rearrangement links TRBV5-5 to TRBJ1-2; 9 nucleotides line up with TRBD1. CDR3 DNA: TGTGCCAGCAACACAGGGGGCGGTGGCTACACCTTC. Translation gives CASNTGGGGYTF.